The next 15 T cell receptor beta chains were all read from a single sample in a study of blood T cell repertoires in COVID-19. Data came from immunoSEQ multiplex PCR; TCRdb stores just in-frame clones and leaves some out. The sample has 70,000 or so clones, 60% to 85% seen once; the top ten hold roughly 21%. Sequencing was carried out using peripheral blood. Receptors originate from a man between 65 and 85 years old with acute or convalescent COVID-19.

The chain joins TRBV9 to TRBJ1-3; D is perhaps TRBD1 (5 bases). From germline, CDR1 is SGDLS and CDR2 YYNGEE. The CDR3 consists of 15 residues. V was pared by 0 bases and J by 4 bases, with 11 bases between. The CDR3 loop is CASSVAPGQGNTIYF. For the CDR3, the DNA is TGTGCCAGCAGCGTAGCTCCAGGGCAAGGAAACACCATATATTTT.

V and J are TRBV15 and TRBJ2-1; 7 bases are shared with TRBD2. The V gene end was trimmed by 3 bases and the J gene end by 3 bases; junction bases not matched to a gene: 5. This CDR3 contains 15 residues. Germline values: CDR1 LNHNV, CDR2 YYDKDF (reference sequence). The CDR3, as DNA: TGTGCCACCAGCAGCGCGGCTAGCGGCTACAATGAGCAGTTCTTC. This gives the protein CATSSAASGYNEQFF.

The chain carries TRBV5-1 and TRBJ1-2, with D perhaps TRBD1 (5 bases). V was cut by 4 bases and J by 0 bases, with 10 bases left in between. The CDR3 runs to 14 residues. Germline CDR1 and CDR2: SGHRS and YFSETQ. The CDR3 coding sequence is TGCGCCAGCAGCCCCCGGGGGACTAACTATGGCTACACCTTC. This sequence encodes CASSPRGTNYGYTF.

In its sample, this clone was seen once. The V call is TRBV4-2, the J call TRBJ1-1; D gene unclear. Germline CDR1 and CDR2: LGHNA and YNFKEQ. Trimming removed 3 bases from V and 2 bases from J, with 7 bases in between. CDR3 length: 13 amino acids. CDR3 sequence (DNA): TGTGCCAGCAGCCACGTAACAAACACTGAAGCTTTCTTT. Its protein is CASSHVTNTEAFF.

The table lists this clone with a few counts. The chain combines TRBV28 with TRBJ1-4, with a weak D call TRBD1 (5 bases). V was pared by 5 bases and J by 6 bases, with 28 bases between. This CDR3 is 19 amino acids long. CDR1 is MDHEN and CDR2 is SYDVKM in the germline V gene. CDR3 protein: CASSLIESSGGARDEKLFF. The CDR3 region has the DNA TGTGCCAGCAGTCTAATAGAATCGAGCGGAGGGGCGCGGGATGAAAAACTGTTTTTT.

This clone was seen once. V usage is TRBV7-3 and J usage is TRBJ2-1, with 10 bases that match TRBD2. V was clipped by 3 bases and J by 7 bases; unmatched bases: 6. CDR3 length equals 15 residues. Germline CDR1 and CDR2: SGHTA and FQGTGA. CDR3 nucleotides: TGTGCCAGCAGCTTGCCCAGCGGGAGGGAAAATGAGCAGTTCTTC. Protein: CASSLPSGRENEQFF.

This clone has only a few counts. V is TRBV6-6 and J is TRBJ1-4, with 9 bases aligning to TRBD1. Unmatched junction bases numbered 1, after V lost 5 bases and J lost 0 bases. Per the germline V gene, CDR1 is MNHNY and CDR2 is SVGAGI (reference sequence). The CDR3 covers 15 residues. CDR3 nucleotide sequence: TGTGCCAGCAGTGGGACAGGGACAACTAATGAAAAACTGTTTTTT. Translation gives CASSGTGTTNEKLFF.

The CDR3 DNA is TGTGCCAGCAGTCCCGGACTAGCGACCTACAATGAGCAGTTCTTC. Translated: CASSPGLATYNEQFF. The rearrangement uses TRBV7-3 and TRBJ2-1; 9 bases are a match to TRBD2. With V trimmed by 6 bases and J by 2 bases, 5 bases remained unmatched. The germline V gene encodes CDR1 SGHTA and CDR2 FQGTGA. The CDR3 has 15 amino acids. Full variable domain (rest looked up from reference TRBV7-3 and TRBJ2-1): GAGVSQTPSNKVTEKGKYVELRCDPISGHTALYWYRQSLGQGPEFLIYFQGTGAADDSGLPNDRFFAVRPEGSVSTLKIQRTERGDSAVYLCASSPGLATYNEQFFGPGTRLTVL.

The rearrangement uses TRBV7-3 and TRBJ2-2; 7 bases fit TRBD1. The CDR3 covers 14 residues. Germline CDR1 SGHTA, CDR2 FQGTGA. Germline trimming cut 5 bases from V and 4 bases from J; bases unmatched to any gene: 4. CDR3 sequence: CASSRGQATGELFF. CDR3 coding DNA: TGTGCCAGCAGCCGAGGACAGGCCACCGGGGAGCTGTTTTTT.

This chain connects TRBV5-6 to TRBJ1-5; D may be TRBD1 (6 bases). The CDR3 is 14 residues long. V lost 2 bases, J lost 6 bases, and 12 bases lay in between. Germline-derived CDR1 and CDR2 are SGHDT and YYEEEE. CDR3: CASSFWGQGQPQHF. The CDR3 DNA follows: TGTGCCAGCAGCTTCTGGGGGCAGGGTCAGCCCCAGCATTTT.

This chain uses TRBV6-2 or TRBV6-3 with TRBJ2-2; no clear D gene. Germline-derived CDR1 and CDR2 are MNHEY and SVGEGT. The CDR3 is 15 amino acids. V lost 4 bases and J 6 bases, leaving 15 bases between the germline ends. In nucleotides, the CDR3 is TGTGCCAGCAGTTTCCACTTAGTCCTAGCCGGGGAGCTGTTTTTT. Amino acid sequence: CASSFHLVLAGELFF.

This clone was seen once. The chain carries TRBV18 and TRBJ2-7; tentatively, D is TRBD2 (6 bases). The CDR3 contains 14 residues. CDR1 is KGHSH, CDR2 LQKENI, per germline. The germline V and J ends were trimmed by 4 bases and 2 bases, with 12 bases remaining between them. The CDR3 loop reads CASSLGTLTYEQYF. The CDR3 DNA follows: TGTGCCAGCTCACTAGGGACTCTGACCTACGAGCAGTACTTC.

The chain employs TRBV10-3 and TRBJ2-5, with 10 bases matching TRBD1. The CDR3 totals 13 residues. J lost 4 bases, V lost 4 bases, and 0 bases had no gene match. Looked up from germline, CDR1 is ENHRY and CDR2 is SYGVKD. CDR3 nucleotide sequence: TGTGCCATCAGTGGGACAGGGGGAGAGACCCAGTACTTC. This codes for CAISGTGGETQYF.

This sequence joins TRBV7-8 and TRBJ2-2, with TRBD2 matching over 11 bases. Unmatched junction bases numbered 6, after V lost 5 bases and J lost 10 bases. This CDR3 is built from 14 residues. Per germline, CDR1 SGHVS and CDR2 FQNEAQ. The CDR3 loop reads CASSPGTSGLELFF. The CDR3 DNA reads TGTGCCAGCAGCCCCGGGACTAGCGGTTTGGAGCTGTTTTTT.

The DNA for the CDR3 is TGTGCCAGCTCACCACAGGGGGTAAAGGATGAGCAGTTCTTC. Translating it yields CASSPQGVKDEQFF. The V call is TRBV18, the J call TRBJ2-1; a possible D gene is TRBD1 (6 bases). V was clipped by 1 base and J by 8 bases, with 12 bases between them. The CDR3 runs to 14 residues. CDR1 and CDR2 (germline): KGHSH, LQKENI.